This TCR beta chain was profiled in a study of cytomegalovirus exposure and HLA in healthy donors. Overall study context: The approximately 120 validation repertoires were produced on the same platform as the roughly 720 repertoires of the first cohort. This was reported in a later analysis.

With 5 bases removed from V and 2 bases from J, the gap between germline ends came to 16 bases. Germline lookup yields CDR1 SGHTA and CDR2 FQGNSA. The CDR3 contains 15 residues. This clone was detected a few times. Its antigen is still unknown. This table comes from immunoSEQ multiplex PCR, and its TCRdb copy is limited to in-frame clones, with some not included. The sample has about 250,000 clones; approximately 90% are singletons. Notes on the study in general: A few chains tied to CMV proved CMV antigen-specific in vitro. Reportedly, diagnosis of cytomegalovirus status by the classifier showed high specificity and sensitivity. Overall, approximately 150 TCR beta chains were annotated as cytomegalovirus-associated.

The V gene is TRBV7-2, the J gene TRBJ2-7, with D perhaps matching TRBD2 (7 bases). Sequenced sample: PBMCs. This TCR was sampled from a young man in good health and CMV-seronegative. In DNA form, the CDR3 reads TGTGCCAGCAGCCCACGGGGGGACAACCCCTACGAGCAGTACTTC. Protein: CASSPRGDNPYEQYF.